The table lists the clone carrying this T cell receptor beta chain with a few counts. Its antigen is unknown. This sample was included in a study of T-cell memory formation after mild COVID-19. Study overall: TCR clusters mostly belonged to single donors. Findings and caveats of the study: Detection of some responders pre-infection suggested pre-existing cross-reactive memory T cells participated.

CDR3 size: 14 residues. With V trimmed by 5 bases and J by 6 bases, 7 bases remained unmatched. TCR alpha and TCR beta cDNA libraries carrying sample barcodes and UMIs were produced by 5'RACE using constant-segment primers. TCRdb independently ran MiXCR on the 5' RACE reads; one entry per CDR3 protein. Of about 420,000 distinct CDR3 sequences listed, 20% to 25% are singletons. This sequence was found in an adult woman who had mild COVID-19 (a few samples of this study predate the infection). Cell type and time point are not known. Material: PBMCs or a T cell subset sorted from them (not recorded which). This rearrangement joins TRBV12-3 or TRBV12-4 to TRBJ1-5, with 7 bases fitting TRBD1. The CDR3 DNA reads TGTGCCAGCAGTACCCGACAGGGTACTCAGCCCCAGCATTTT. It encodes CASSTRQGTQPQHF.